The present T cell receptor (beta chain) was sequenced within a study of beta chain features in type 1 diabetes. Study-level results: Within each of all four CD4+ subsets, Type 1 diabetes patients had TCRB CDR3s that were moderately but significantly shorter.

This clone turned up a few times. What it binds is unknown. The junction differs from germline at one of its ends, possibly a read error. Expressed TCRB transcripts got sequenced, as all isolated RNA was reverse transcribed. About 3.6 million reads on average were seen across naive, central memory and regulatory T cell samples. Repertoires were generated with immunoSEQ multiplex PCR, while TCRdb's copy carries only in-frame clones and drops some. The repertoire consists of under 300,000 clones, with approximately 15% occurring once and the leading ten covering about 0.018%. Germline CDR1 and CDR2: MGHRA and YSYEKL. The length of the CDR3 is 14 residues.

The V gene is TRBV4-1, the J gene TRBJ2-5; TRBD2 is a possible D gene (5 bases). The sequencing sample was made of naive CD4+ T cells from blood. This sequence originates from a man aged 30 to 45 with type 1 diabetes. The CDR3 coding sequence is TGCGCCAGCAGCCAAGAGGAGCCAATACTGCGGGTTCACTTC. Encoded protein: CASSQEEPILRVHF.